The T cell receptor beta chain described here comes from a study of cytomegalovirus exposure and HLA in healthy donors. CDR1 is SGHTA and CDR2 is FQGNSA in the germline V gene. V shed 6 bases and J shed 5 bases, with 13 bases lying between them. The CDR3 is 13 amino acids. Primers included in the PCR were 60 Vbeta and 13 Jbeta primers. Libraries were prepared by immunoSEQ multiplex PCR; TCRdb keeps only in-frame clonotypes and omits some of them. The sample has around 150,000 clones. To note about this clone: Its specificity is unknown.

Study results and limitations: Later analysis associated a missense DCLRE1C variant with TCR beta V- and J-gene trimming. In vitro testing confirmed a few CMV-associated chains as specific for CMV antigens. Researchers catalogued under 200 TCR beta chains as cytomegalovirus-associated.

The sequencing sample was made of PBMCs. The clonotype originates from a woman aged 55 to 70 in good health and CMV-seronegative. The chain has TRBV7-2 and TRBJ1-1; a possible D gene is TRBD1 (5 bases). The CDR3 region is CASRQQVRTEAFF. Written as DNA, the CDR3 is TGTGCCAGCAGACAACAGGTACGGACTGAAGCTTTCTTT.